The 19 T cell receptor beta chains reported below all come from one sample, sequenced in a study of cytomegalovirus exposure and HLA in healthy donors. Primers included in the PCR were 60 Vbeta and 13 Jbeta primers. Here immunoSEQ multiplex PCR was the method, and the copy in TCRdb shows in-frame clones only, minus some. Among roughly 120,000 clones listed, 80% were seen once. Sequenced input: PBMCs. Receptors originate from a man aged 30 to 45 in good health and CMV-seronegative.

The chain couples TRBV25-1 to TRBJ1-1; D not resolved. This CDR3 has 15 amino acids. Per the germline V gene, CDR1 is MGHDK and CDR2 is SYGVNS. Trimming cost V 3 bases and J 3 bases, with 14 bases left between them. This CDR3 is CASSDPRRRDTEAFF. The CDR3 nucleotides are TGTGCCAGCAGTGATCCCCGGAGGCGGGACACTGAAGCTTTCTTT.

V and J are TRBV27 and TRBJ2-7, with 10 bases identical to TRBD2. Germline V gene data show CDR1 as MNHEY and CDR2 as SMNVEV (reference sequence). J lost 6 bases, V lost 2 bases, and 7 bases had no gene match. The CDR3 runs 15 residues. CDR3 nucleotides: TGTGCCAGCAGTTTAAATGTGGCTAGCGGGAGCGAGCAGTACTTC. Residues: CASSLNVASGSEQYF.

The chain couples TRBV7-2 to TRBJ2-5; maybe TRBD1 (5 bases). The DNA end favors TRBJ2-7, so the J call may be wrong. The germline gives CDR1 SGHTA, CDR2 FQGNSA. There are 14 residues in the CDR3. The chain's CDR3 is CASSPQGGTYEQYF. In DNA, the CDR3 is TGTGCCAGCAGCCCCCAGGGTGGAACCTACGAGCAGTACTTC.

The V gene is TRBV5-1, the J gene TRBJ2-7; TRBD2 matches 11 bases. The CDR3 runs to 14 residues. Trimming cost V 4 bases and J 2 bases; bases outside gene matches: 2. Germline loops: CDR1 SGHRS, CDR2 YFSETQ. CDR3 nucleotides: TGCGCCAGCAGCCAGGGACTAGCGGCCTACGAGCAGTACTTC. Residues: CASSQGLAAYEQYF.

J is TRBJ2-5 and V is TRBV19, with TRBD1 matching 8 bases. With V trimmed by 6 bases and J by 2 bases, 11 bases remained unmatched. The CDR3 totals 16 residues. Germline V gene lookup returns CDR1 LNHDA and CDR2 SQIVND (reference sequence). CDR3: CASRKTGDFGQETQYF. The DNA for the CDR3 is TGTGCCAGTAGGAAGACAGGGGATTTTGGTCAAGAGACCCAGTACTTC.

The chain carries TRBV6-6 and TRBJ2-2; 7 nucleotides align to TRBD2. Germline V CDR1 and CDR2: MNHNY, SVGAGI (reference sequence). This CDR3 is 15 amino acids long. V gave up 6 bases and J gave up 4 bases; unmatched junction bases: 8. DNA for the CDR3: TGTGCCAGCAGCCGGGCGGGCGGGGGCACCGGGGAGCTGTTTTTT. It codes for CASSRAGGGTGELFF.

The J gene is TRBJ1-2, the V gene TRBV19; no clear D gene. V lost 1 base, J lost 0 bases, and 12 bases lay in between. CDR1 and CDR2 (germline): LNHDA, SQIVND (reference sequence). There are 16 residues in the CDR3. CDR3 amino acids: CASSIALWASNYGYTF. In nucleotides, the CDR3 is TGTGCCAGTAGTATAGCTCTTTGGGCTTCTAACTATGGCTACACCTTC.

V and J are TRBV5-1 and TRBJ2-1; the D gene is possibly TRBD1 (6 bases). V was pared by 3 bases and J by 6 bases, with 19 bases between. The CDR3 runs to 16 residues. The germline V gene encodes CDR1 SGHRS and CDR2 YFSETQ. The CDR3 coding sequence is TGCGCCAGCAGCTCAAGGACCAGACAGGCTCGCAATGAGCAGTTCTTC. This encodes CASSSRTRQARNEQFF.

This chain joins TRBV12-5 and TRBJ1-2; the D gene is possibly TRBD1 (5 bases). Looked up from germline, CDR1 is LGHNT and CDR2 is FRNRAP. Trimming removed 1 base at V and 0 bases at J, with 18 bases between. The CDR3 extends over 18 amino acids. The CDR3 sequence is CASGLEPGGIPTNYGYTF. CDR3 in DNA: TGTGCTAGTGGTTTGGAACCCGGGGGGATCCCAACTAACTATGGCTACACCTTC.

This chain joins TRBV28 and TRBJ2-7; TRBD2 matches at 8 bases. V lost 1 base and J lost 6; bases outside the gene matches: 8. Germline V gives CDR1 MDHEN, CDR2 SYDVKM. This CDR3 region has 15 residues. As DNA, the CDR3 is TGTGCCAGCAGTTTATTAATGCGGGGGGCTGGCGAGCAGTACTTC. This encodes CASSLLMRGAGEQYF.

This chain links TRBV11-3 with TRBJ2-1, with TRBD2 matching 16 bases. This CDR3 region has 16 residues. With V trimmed by 3 bases and J by 7 bases, 3 bases remained unmatched. Germline assignment: CDR1 SGHNT and CDR2 YENEEA. The chain's CDR3 is CASSLGTSGRGNEQFF. CDR3 DNA sequence: TGTGCCAGCAGCTTGGGGACTAGCGGGAGGGGGAATGAGCAGTTCTTC.

The J gene is TRBJ2-3, the V gene TRBV13; maybe TRBD2 (6 bases). The germline gives CDR1 PRHDT, CDR2 FYEKMQ (reference sequence). CDR3 length: 16 amino acids. Trimming pared 5 bases from V and 3 bases from J, leaving 18 bases between. CDR3 in DNA: TGTGCCAGCAGCCCCGCGTCGGGGGTTTTGACAGATACGCAGTATTTT. Its protein is CASSPASGVLTDTQYF.

This rearrangement joins TRBV4-3 to TRBJ1-1; 11 bases agree with TRBD1. The V segment lost 3 bases and the J segment 4 bases; nucleotides outside the gene matches: 1. This CDR3 contains 14 residues. Germline V gives CDR1 LGHNA, CDR2 YSLEER. CDR3 in DNA: TGCGCCAGCAGCCACGGACAGGGGGCCACTGAAGCTTTCTTT. Translating gives CASSHGQGATEAFF.

The chain has TRBV5-6 and TRBJ1-1; D possibly corresponds to TRBD1 (6 bases). Germline V gene lookup returns CDR1 SGHDT and CDR2 YYEEEE. The V end lost 2 bases, the J end lost 1 base, and 15 bases lay between the germline ends. This CDR3 contains 16 residues. Here the CDR3 reads CASSLSPPGQNTEAFF. The CDR3 DNA reads as TGTGCCAGCAGCTTAAGCCCCCCGGGACAGAACACTGAAGCTTTCTTT.

V gene TRBV29-1 combines with J gene TRBJ2-5; tentatively, D is TRBD1 (5 bases). The CDR3 extends over 11 amino acids. CDR1 is SQVTM, CDR2 ANQGSEA, per germline. Between the trimmed V and J ends, which lost 6 bases and 9 bases, there was a span of 14 bases. CDR3 residues: CSVELGRAQYF. The CDR3 DNA reads TGCAGCGTCGAGTTGGGGCGAGCCCAGTACTTC.

The rearrangement links TRBV6-5 to TRBJ2-1, with TRBD2 identical over 9 bases. V shed 3 bases and J 8 bases; nucleotides not matched to a gene: 5. CDR1 and CDR2 (germline): MNHEY, SVGAGI. CDR3 length equals 14 residues. CDR3 protein: CASSYTSGQHEQFF. CDR3 nucleotides: TGTGCCAGCAGTTATACTAGCGGGCAACATGAGCAGTTCTTC.

The V gene is TRBV7-9, the J gene TRBJ2-5, with 8 bases lining up with TRBD1. Germline V gene lookup returns CDR1 SEHNR and CDR2 FQNEAQ (reference sequence). Unmatched junction bases numbered 7, after V lost 5 bases and J lost 2 bases. CDR3 size: 15 residues. This CDR3 reads CASSPRTGSQETQYF. The CDR3 nucleotides read TGTGCCAGCAGCCCGCGGACAGGGAGTCAAGAGACCCAGTACTTC.

The table lists this clone with a count of one. The chain combines TRBV5-4 with TRBJ2-7; 7 bases fit TRBD1. The CDR3 is 15 amino acids. The ends lost 4 bases at V and 3 bases at J; junction bases unmatched: 10. Germline V gene sequence: CDR1 SGHNT, CDR2 YYREEE (reference sequence). The CDR3 bases are TGTGCCAGCAGCATCACCGGGACAGCTCACTACGAGCAGTACTTC. It yields the protein CASSITGTAHYEQYF.

This clone came up once. The chain recombines TRBV19 with TRBJ2-3, with D possibly matching TRBD1 (6 bases). Germline V lookup: CDR1 LNHDA, CDR2 SQIVND (reference sequence). The V end lost 3 bases, the J end lost 2 bases, and 12 bases lay between the germline ends. There are 15 residues in the CDR3. The CDR3 DNA is TGTGCCAGTAGTATCGGGGCAGGGGTCACAGATACGCAGTATTTT. Protein product: CASSIGAGVTDTQYF.